These 26 T cell receptor beta chains were sequenced from one sample in a study of T cells in Graves' hyperthyroidism and ophthalmopathy. RNA transcripts were the template for amplifying TCR beta CDR3 regions. The TCR CDR3 was amplified in a first-round RT-PCR using the HTBI primer set. TCRdb redid the calling of the multiplex PCR reads with MiXCR, one entry per CDR3 protein. There are fewer than 550,000 distinct CDR3 sequences in the sample; around a sixth occur only once, and roughly 7.4% lies in the top ten. Specimen: blood. These receptor sequences come from a woman in her late teens or twenties with Graves' hyperthyroidism.

This clonotype was picked up many times. The chain is built from TRBV3-1 and TRBJ1-2; weak D call: TRBD1 (5 bases). The ends were cut back, 4 bases at V and 6 bases at J, with 21 bases in the middle. CDR1 is LGHDT and CDR2 is YNNKEL in the germline V gene (reference sequence). The CDR3 is made up of 16 amino acids. DNA of the CDR3: TGTGCCAGCAGCCTAATATTGGACACCCGTTTAAATGGCTACACCTTC. Translation: CASSLILDTRLNGYTF.

This clonotype was counted at least ten times. The rearrangement uses TRBV20-1 and TRBJ1-5; perhaps TRBD1 as D (6 bases). The CDR3 contains 15 residues. CDR1 DFQATT and CDR2 SNEGSKA come from the germline V gene (reference sequence). Trimming pared 1 base from V and 7 bases from J, leaving 17 bases between. Here the CDR3 reads CSARVGPGAAQPQHF. Written as DNA, the CDR3 is TGCAGTGCTAGAGTAGGGCCAGGGGCGGCGCAGCCCCAGCATTTT.

This clonotype was picked up a small number of times. The chain couples TRBV2 to TRBJ2-6, with 7 bases fitting TRBD1. V lost 8 bases, J lost 0 bases, and 10 bases stayed unmatched. This CDR3 spans 17 amino acids. The V gene's germline CDR1 is SNHLY and CDR2 FYNNEI. CDR3 residues: CASEGTVLGSGANVLTF. CDR3 sequence (DNA): TGTGCCAGCGAGGGGACAGTCCTAGGCTCTGGGGCCAACGTCCTGACTTTC.

CDR3 residues: CASSPGRDVYNEQFF. The DNA of the CDR3 is TGTGCCAGCAGCCCTGGGCGGGACGTATACAATGAGCAGTTCTTC. V and J are TRBV9 and TRBJ2-1; D might be TRBD2 (6 bases). Trimming took 4 bases from V and 4 from J, leaving 15 bases between them. Germline V CDR1 and CDR2: SGDLS, YYNGEE. The CDR3 runs 15 residues.

This clonotype was observed many times. V and J are TRBV2 and TRBJ2-1; unclear D gene. The germline V gene has CDR1 SNHLY and CDR2 FYNNEI. V lost 0 bases and J lost 3, with 6 bases in between. The CDR3 is made up of 14 amino acids. CDR3: CASSEALLYNEQFF. CDR3 sequence (DNA): TGTGCCAGCAGTGAAGCCCTTCTCTACAATGAGCAGTTCTTC.

There are many counts of this clonotype. The chain combines TRBV29-1 with TRBJ1-6; D call uncertain. The CDR3 has 17 amino acids. V lost 7 bases and J lost 10, with 29 bases in between. The germline CDR1 and CDR2 sequences are SQVTM and ANQGSEA. The CDR3 DNA sequence: TGCAGCGAACTCCGGGCCGGCGGCTTAGGCCCCCCCTCACCCCTCCACTTT. It translates to CSELRAGGLGPPSPLHF.

This clonotype was recorded at least ten times. The chain links TRBV6-1 to TRBJ2-7; D not certain. Germline-derived CDR1 and CDR2 are MNHNS and SASEGT. This CDR3 has 15 amino acids. Trimming pared 10 bases from V and 4 bases from J, leaving 23 bases between. The CDR3 DNA reads TGTGCCACCTTTAACCCAGGAAAAGGGAAGTACGAGCAGTACTTC. Residues: CATFNPGKGKYEQYF.

This clonotype was seen at least ten times. The V gene is TRBV12-5, the J gene TRBJ2-2, with D unresolved. The germline CDR1 and CDR2 sequences are LGHNT and FRNRAP. This CDR3 is 14 amino acids long. V was shortened by 2 bases and J by 5 bases, with 9 bases between the two germline ends. The CDR3 is CASGLFGWTGELFF. CDR3 bases: TGTGCTAGTGGTTTGTTCGGGTGGACCGGGGAGCTGTTTTTT.

This clonotype was detected once. The chain links TRBV11-3 to TRBJ2-4, with D hard to call. CDR1 is SGHNT and CDR2 is YENEEA in the germline V gene. CDR3 length: 12 residues. V lost 5 bases to trimming and J lost 10 bases, with 12 bases between them. This CDR3 reads CASSPRLPIQYF. The CDR3 nucleotides read TGTGCCAGCAGCCCTAGACTCCCAATTCAGTACTTC.

Many counts were recorded for this clonotype. V usage is TRBV24-1 and J usage is TRBJ2-1; 9 bases match TRBD1. This CDR3 has 14 residues. The germline CDR1 and CDR2 sequences are KGHDR and SFDVKD. V was pared by 4 bases and J by 9 bases, with 6 bases of the junction left unmatched. CDR3 sequence: CATSDATGGGEQFF. The CDR3 DNA is TGTGCCACCAGTGACGCTACAGGGGGCGGTGAGCAGTTCTTC.

This clonotype was seen many times. The CDR3 nucleotides are TGTGCCAGCAGTGAAAGGAGGACAGGGCAGGGTGGCTACACCTTC. Protein: CASSERRTGQGGYTF. This chain connects TRBV2 to TRBJ1-2; 8 bases map to TRBD1. This CDR3 spans 15 amino acids. V lost 2 bases and J lost 7; bases outside the gene matches: 9. The germline gives CDR1 SNHLY, CDR2 FYNNEI.

The sample holds many counts of this clonotype. The chain carries TRBV29-1 and TRBJ2-5; tentative D call: TRBD2 (7 bases). The V gene's germline CDR1 is SQVTM and CDR2 ANQGSEA. V gave up 7 bases and J gave up 5 bases, with 14 bases separating them. The CDR3 extends over 12 amino acids. The CDR3 DNA is TGCAGCGCAAAACAGGGAGGGGAGACCCAGTACTTC. It encodes CSAKQGGETQYF.

This clonotype was picked up many times. The chain combines TRBV10-3 with TRBJ1-1; D possibly corresponds to TRBD1 (5 bases). The CDR3 extends over 12 amino acids. CDR1 ENHRY and CDR2 SYGVKD come from the germline V gene. Trimming took 10 bases from V and 1 from J, leaving 10 bases between them. This CDR3 is CATRGSNTEAFF. The CDR3 nucleotides are TGTGCCACCCGGGGGTCGAACACTGAAGCTTTCTTT.

Many counts were recorded for this clonotype. V usage is TRBV10-3 and J usage is TRBJ1-1; 8 bases are shared with TRBD1. J was trimmed by 10 bases and V by 3 bases; bases with no gene match: 22. The CDR3 loop spans 18 amino acids. Germline lookup yields CDR1 ENHRY and CDR2 SYGVKD. CDR3 loop: CAISDSVVRQGALHVAFF. CDR3 nucleotides: TGTGCCATCAGTGACTCAGTGGTCCGGCAGGGGGCTCTGCATGTAGCTTTCTTT.

This clonotype was found many times. CDR3 bases: TGCGCCAGCAGAAACGAGGGCTACGAGCAGTACTTC. This codes for CASRNEGYEQYF. The chain links TRBV5-1 to TRBJ2-7, with a tentative D call TRBD2 (5 bases). The V gene's germline CDR1 is SGHRS and CDR2 YFSETQ. There are 12 residues in the CDR3. Trimming removed 5 bases from V and 3 bases from J, with 9 bases in between.

This clonotype was counted ten times or more. The chain employs TRBV27 and TRBJ1-5; D unresolved. CDR3 length equals 15 residues. Looked up from germline, CDR1 is MNHEY and CDR2 is SMNVEV (reference sequence). V was clipped by 5 bases and J by 7 bases, with 18 bases between them. CDR3 sequence (DNA): TGTGCCAGCAGTCCCGAAAGGACTCGCAGGCAGCCCCAGCATTTT. It specifies CASSPERTRRQPQHF.

Ten or more counts support this clonotype. The chain carries TRBV20-1 and TRBJ1-3; TRBD1 might be the D (5 bases). The germline gives CDR1 DFQATT, CDR2 SNEGSKA (reference sequence). V lost 5 bases to trimming and J lost 7 bases, with 15 bases between them. The CDR3 has 13 amino acids. The CDR3, as DNA: TGCAGTGCTCCGGACACGGTCGGGAACACCATATATTTT. Its translation is CSAPDTVGNTIYF.

V gene TRBV19 combines with J gene TRBJ2-2; possibly TRBD1 or TRBD2 for D (5 bases each). The V end lost 2 bases, the J end lost 5 bases, and 15 bases lay between the germline ends. There are 16 residues in the CDR3. Looked up from germline, CDR1 is LNHDA and CDR2 is SQIVND (reference sequence). CDR3 in amino acids: CASSIKARGPTGELFF. Here the CDR3 DNA reads TGTGCCAGTAGTATAAAGGCCCGGGGCCCGACCGGGGAGCTGTTTTTT.

V gene TRBV6-2 or TRBV6-3 combines with J gene TRBJ2-1; tentatively, D is TRBD2 (6 bases). Trimming shortened V by 2 bases and J by 3 bases, and 8 bases separated the two germline ends. The CDR3 contains 14 residues. Looked up from germline, CDR1 is MNHEY and CDR2 is SVGEGT. This CDR3 reads CASSYQGGYNEQFF. The CDR3 DNA follows: TGTGCCAGCAGTTACCAGGGAGGCTACAATGAGCAGTTCTTC.

V gene TRBV7-3 combines with J gene TRBJ2-1; 10 positions match TRBD2. CDR3 size: 16 residues. V dropped 4 bases and J dropped 4; count of bases not matched to a gene: 7. From germline, CDR1 is SGHTA and CDR2 FQGTGA. The CDR3 DNA is TGTGCCAGCAGCTCCGTGACTAGCGGGCGGTACAATGAGCAGTTCTTC. It is translated as CASSSVTSGRYNEQFF.

This clonotype was picked up many times. V and J are TRBV7-9 and TRBJ2-7, with D maybe TRBD2 (5 bases). The germline V and J ends were trimmed by 5 bases and 5 bases, with 10 bases remaining between them. CDR1 is SEHNR, CDR2 FQNEAQ, per germline (reference sequence). The CDR3 totals 12 residues. The chain's CDR3 is CASSGSEDEQYF. As DNA, the CDR3 is TGTGCCAGCAGCGGGAGCGAGGACGAGCAGTACTTC.

This clonotype was recorded many times. This chain joins TRBV3-1 and TRBJ2-3; maybe TRBD1 (5 bases). The CDR3 spans 14 residues. Germline V lookup: CDR1 LGHDT, CDR2 YNNKEL (reference sequence). Trimming removed 1 base at V and 4 bases at J, with 9 bases between. In nucleotides, the CDR3 is TGTGCCAGCAGCCAAGGGGGCGGACCAGATACGCAGTATTTT. Residues: CASSQGGGPDTQYF.

CDR3 sequence (DNA): TGCGCCAGCACCGTCTTCCCCCTAGCGCGGGAGGTCGGGGAGCTGTTTTTT. Translating gives CASTVFPLAREVGELFF. The chain links TRBV5-1 to TRBJ2-2; 8 nucleotides match TRBD2. Looked up from germline, CDR1 is SGHRS and CDR2 is YFSETQ. The trim removed 6 bases at V and 7 bases at J, leaving 17 bases unmatched. CDR3 length equals 17 residues.

This clonotype was recorded many times. The chain recombines TRBV13 with TRBJ2-1; 8 positions match TRBD2. The CDR3 loop spans 16 amino acids. The junction had 11 bases not matched to a gene; V was cut back by 5 bases and J by 5 bases. The germline CDR1 and CDR2 sequences are PRHDT and FYEKMQ (reference sequence). The CDR3 spells CASSPPGLAGNNEQFF. CDR3 DNA sequence: TGTGCCAGCAGCCCCCCGGGGTTAGCGGGAAACAATGAGCAGTTCTTC.

This clonotype showed up just a few times. The chain links TRBV20-1 to TRBJ2-5; no reliable D call. Per the germline V gene, CDR1 is DFQATT and CDR2 is SNEGSKA (reference sequence). This CDR3 has 12 amino acids. V shed 3 bases and J shed 7 bases, with 12 bases lying between them. The CDR3 here is CSASGARGTQYF. The CDR3 nucleotides are TGCAGTGCTAGCGGCGCGAGAGGGACCCAGTACTTC.

The CDR3 coding sequence is TGTGCCAGCACCCGACAGGGAAGAGAGTACTTC. This gives the protein CASTRQGREYF. The chain recombines TRBV6-2 or TRBV6-3 with TRBJ2-7; 7 nucleotides agree with TRBD1. V trimming: 7 bases; J trimming: 11 bases; junction bases outside the gene matches: 8. Per the germline V gene, CDR1 is MNHEY and CDR2 is SVGEGT. The CDR3 runs 11 residues.